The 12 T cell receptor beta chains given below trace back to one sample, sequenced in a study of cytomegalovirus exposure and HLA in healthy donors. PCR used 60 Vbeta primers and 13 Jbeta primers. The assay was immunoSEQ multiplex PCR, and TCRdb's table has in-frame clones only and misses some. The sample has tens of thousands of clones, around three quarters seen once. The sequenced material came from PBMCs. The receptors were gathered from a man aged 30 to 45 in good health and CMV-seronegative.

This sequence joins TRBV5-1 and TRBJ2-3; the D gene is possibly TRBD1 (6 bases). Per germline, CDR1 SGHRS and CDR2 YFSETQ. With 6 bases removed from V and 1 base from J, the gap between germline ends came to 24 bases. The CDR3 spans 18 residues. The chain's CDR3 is CASTKGQQGLYRTDTQYF. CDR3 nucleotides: TGCGCCAGCACCAAGGGCCAACAGGGCCTCTACCGCACAGATACGCAGTATTTT.

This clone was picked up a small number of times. The CDR3 DNA follows: TGTGCCAGTACCGTGGGCGGGGGCGAGCAGTACTTC. It translates to CASTVGGGEQYF. This chain links TRBV19 with TRBJ2-7; 7 bases are a match to TRBD2. The CDR3 loop spans 12 amino acids. CDR1 is LNHDA and CDR2 is SQIVND in the germline V gene (reference sequence). The trim removed 7 bases at V and 6 bases at J, leaving 6 bases unmatched. The full variable domain, its missing parts supplied by reference TRBV19 and TRBJ2-7, is DGGITQSPKYLFRKEGQNVTLSCEQNLNHDAMYWYRQDPGQGLRLIYYSQIVNDFQKGDIAEGYSVSREKKESFPLTVTSAQKNPTAFYLCASTVGGGEQYFGPGTRLTVT.

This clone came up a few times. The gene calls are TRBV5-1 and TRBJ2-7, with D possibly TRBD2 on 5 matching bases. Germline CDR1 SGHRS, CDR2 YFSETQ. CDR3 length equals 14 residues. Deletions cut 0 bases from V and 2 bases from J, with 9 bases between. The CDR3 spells CASSLVGLTYEQYV. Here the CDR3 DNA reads TGCGCCAGCAGCTTGGTCGGACTTACCTACGAGCAGTACGTC.

As DNA, the CDR3 is TGTGCCAGCAGCTTGACAGACTATGGCTACACCTTC. Residues: CASSLTDYGYTF. The genes are TRBV5-5 and TRBJ1-2; D is unresolved. V was clipped by 1 base and J by 3 bases, with 4 bases between them. CDR1 is SGHKS, CDR2 YYEKEE, per germline (reference sequence). The CDR3 is 12 amino acids. The variable domain in full, with the rest retrieved from reference TRBV5-5 and TRBJ1-2, is DAGVTQSPTHLIKTRGQQVTLRCSPISGHKSVSWYQQVLGQGPQFIFQYYEKEERGRGNFPDRFSARQFPNYSSELNVNALLLGDSALYLCASSLTDYGYTFGSGTRLTVV.

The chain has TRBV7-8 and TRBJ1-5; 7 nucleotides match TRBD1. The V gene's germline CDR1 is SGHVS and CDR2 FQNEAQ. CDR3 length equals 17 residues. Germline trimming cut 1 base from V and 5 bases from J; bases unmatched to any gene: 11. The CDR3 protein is CASSLVAARGAYQPQHF. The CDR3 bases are TGTGCCAGCAGCTTAGTAGCGGCCAGGGGGGCGTATCAGCCCCAGCATTTT.

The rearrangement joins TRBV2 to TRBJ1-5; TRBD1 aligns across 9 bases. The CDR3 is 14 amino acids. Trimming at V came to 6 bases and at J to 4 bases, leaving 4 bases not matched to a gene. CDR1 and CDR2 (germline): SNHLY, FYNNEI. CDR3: CASSGTGMNQPQHF. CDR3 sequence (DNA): TGTGCCAGCAGCGGGACAGGGATGAATCAGCCCCAGCATTTT. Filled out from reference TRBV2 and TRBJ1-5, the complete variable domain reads EPEVTQTPSHQVTQMGQEVILRCVPISNHLYFYWYRQILGQKVEFLVSFYNNEISEKSEIFDDQFSVERPDGSNFTLKIRSTKLEDSAMYFCASSGTGMNQPQHFGDGTRLSIL.

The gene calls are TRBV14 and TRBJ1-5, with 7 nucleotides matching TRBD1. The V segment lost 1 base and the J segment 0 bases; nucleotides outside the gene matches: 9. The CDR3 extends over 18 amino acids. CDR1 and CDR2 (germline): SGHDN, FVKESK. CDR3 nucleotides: TGTGCCAGCAGCCAAGCCGAAGGGACAGTTAATAGCAATCAGCCCCAGCATTTT. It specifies CASSQAEGTVNSNQPQHF.

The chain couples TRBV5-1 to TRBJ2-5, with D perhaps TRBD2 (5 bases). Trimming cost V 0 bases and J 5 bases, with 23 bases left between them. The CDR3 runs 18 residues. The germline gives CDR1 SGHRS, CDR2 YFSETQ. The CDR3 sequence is CASSLGVALRVFGETQYF. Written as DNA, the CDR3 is TGCGCCAGCAGCTTGGGTGTGGCACTGAGGGTTTTTGGGGAGACCCAGTACTTC.

The CDR3 DNA sequence: TGCGCCAGCAGCCCCATCGGGACTAGCCTTGACACCGGGGAGCTGTTTTTT. It specifies CASSPIGTSLDTGELFF. The V gene is TRBV5-1, the J gene TRBJ2-2; 9 positions match TRBD2. The germline V gene encodes CDR1 SGHRS and CDR2 YFSETQ. V trimming: 4 bases; J trimming: 3 bases; junction bases outside the gene matches: 10. This CDR3 has 17 residues. Based on the CDR3 plus reference TRBV5-1 and TRBJ2-2, the full variable domain is KAGVTQTPRYLIKTRGQQVTLSCSPISGHRSVSWYQQTPGQGLQFLFEYFSETQRNKGNFPGRFSGRQFSNSRSEMNVSTLELGDSALYLCASSPIGTSLDTGELFFGEGSRLTVL.

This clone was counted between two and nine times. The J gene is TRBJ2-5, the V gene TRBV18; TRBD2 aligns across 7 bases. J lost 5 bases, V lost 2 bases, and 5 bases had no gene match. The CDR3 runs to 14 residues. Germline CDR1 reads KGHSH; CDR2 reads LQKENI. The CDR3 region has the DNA TGTGCCAGCTCACCAGAGGGAGGGCAGGAGACCCAGTACTTC. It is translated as CASSPEGGQETQYF. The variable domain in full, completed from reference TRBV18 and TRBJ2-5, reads NAGVMQNPRHLVRRRGQEARLRCSPMKGHSHVYWYRQLPEEGLKFMVYLQKENIIDESGMPKERFSAEFPKEGPSILRIQQVVRGDSAAYFCASSPEGGQETQYFGPGTRLLVL.

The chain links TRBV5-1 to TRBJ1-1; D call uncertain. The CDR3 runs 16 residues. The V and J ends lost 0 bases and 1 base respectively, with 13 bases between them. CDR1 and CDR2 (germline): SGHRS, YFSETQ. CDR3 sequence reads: CASSLEAGWGNTEAFF. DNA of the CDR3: TGCGCCAGCAGCTTGGAGGCGGGGTGGGGGAACACTGAAGCTTTCTTT. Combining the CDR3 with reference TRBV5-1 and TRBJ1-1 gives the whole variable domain KAGVTQTPRYLIKTRGQQVTLSCSPISGHRSVSWYQQTPGQGLQFLFEYFSETQRNKGNFPGRFSGRQFSNSRSEMNVSTLELGDSALYLCASSLEAGWGNTEAFFGQGTRLTVV.

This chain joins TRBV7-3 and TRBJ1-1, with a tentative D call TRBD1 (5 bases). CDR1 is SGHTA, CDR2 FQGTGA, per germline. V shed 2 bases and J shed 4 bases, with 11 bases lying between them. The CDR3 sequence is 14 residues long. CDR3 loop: CASSLLGGSTEAFF. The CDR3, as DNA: TGTGCCAGCAGCTTATTGGGGGGTTCCACTGAAGCTTTCTTT.